This entry concerns a single TCR beta chain. Measured with immunoSEQ multiplex PCR; TCRdb has only the in-frame clones, and not every one. The repertoire consists of about 150,000 clones, with approximately 78% occurring once and the leading ten covering roughly 1.8%. This sample is part of a study of blood T cell repertoires in COVID-19. With V trimmed by 4 bases and J by 3 bases, 10 bases remained unmatched. CDR3 length equals 17 residues. Per the germline V gene, CDR1 is LGHDT and CDR2 is YNNKEL (reference sequence). Sequences were obtained from peripheral blood. The origin of this receptor is a man of 80 years or more with acute or convalescent COVID-19. V is TRBV3-1 (or the pseudogene TRBV3-2) and J is TRBJ2-5; 11 nucleotides match TRBD2. In DNA form, the CDR3 reads TGTGCCAGCAGCCCGATTCTAGCGGGGGGTAGCGAAGAGACCCAGTACTTC. Translation gives CASSPILAGGSEETQYF.